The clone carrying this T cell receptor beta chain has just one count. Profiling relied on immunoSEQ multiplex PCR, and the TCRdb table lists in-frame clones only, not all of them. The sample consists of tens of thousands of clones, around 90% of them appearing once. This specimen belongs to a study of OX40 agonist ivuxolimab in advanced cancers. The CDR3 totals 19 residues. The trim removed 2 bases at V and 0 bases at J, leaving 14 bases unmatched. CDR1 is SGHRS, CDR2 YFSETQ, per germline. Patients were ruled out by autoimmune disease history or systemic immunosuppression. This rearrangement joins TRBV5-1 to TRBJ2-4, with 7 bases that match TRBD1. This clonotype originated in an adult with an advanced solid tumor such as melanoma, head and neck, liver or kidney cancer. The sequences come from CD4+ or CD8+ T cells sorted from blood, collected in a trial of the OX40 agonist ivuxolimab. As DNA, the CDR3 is TGCGCCAGCAGCTTACCCAGGAGCCGGGACAGATCAGCCAAAAACATTCAGTACTTC. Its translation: CASSLPRSRDRSAKNIQYF.